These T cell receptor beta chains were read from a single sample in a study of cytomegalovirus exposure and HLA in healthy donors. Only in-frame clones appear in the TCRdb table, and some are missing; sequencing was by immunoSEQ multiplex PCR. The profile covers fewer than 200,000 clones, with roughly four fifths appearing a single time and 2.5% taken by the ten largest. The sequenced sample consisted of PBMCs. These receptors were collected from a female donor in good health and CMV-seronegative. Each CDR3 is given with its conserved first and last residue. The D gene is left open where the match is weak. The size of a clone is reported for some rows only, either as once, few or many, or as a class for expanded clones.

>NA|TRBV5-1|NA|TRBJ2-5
CASSFRGQETQYF
TGCGCCAGCAGCTTTAGGGGCCAAGAGACCCAGTACTTC
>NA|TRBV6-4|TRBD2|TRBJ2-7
CASSDPPCGSRLAYEQYF
TGTGCCAGCAGTGACCCCCCGTGCGGGAGCAGACTTGCCTACGAGCAGTACTTC
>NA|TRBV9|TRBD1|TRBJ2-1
CASSVDRGRNEQFF
TGTGCCAGCAGCGTAGACAGGGGTCGGAATGAGCAGTTCTTC
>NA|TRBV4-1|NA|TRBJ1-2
CASSLRTGNYGYTF
TGCGCCAGCAGCCTGCGGACGGGGAACTATGGCTACACCTTC
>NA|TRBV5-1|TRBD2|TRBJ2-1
CASISYSGSGNEQFF
TGCGCCAGCATTTCGTATAGCGGGAGTGGGAATGAGCAGTTCTTC
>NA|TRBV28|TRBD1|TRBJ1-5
CASSPGQGLQPQHF
TGTGCCAGCAGTCCGGGACAGGGTTTGCAGCCCCAGCATTTT
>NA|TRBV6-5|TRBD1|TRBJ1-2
CASKRRQGGDYTF
TGTGCCAGCAAGAGACGACAGGGTGGTGACTACACCTTC
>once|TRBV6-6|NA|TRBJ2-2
CASSYGQIEAGELFF
TGTGCCAGCAGTTACGGGCAGATTGAAGCCGGGGAGCTGTTTTTT
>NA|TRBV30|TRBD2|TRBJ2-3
CAWSLIPSGGGTDTQYF
TGTGCCTGGAGTCTTATTCCTAGCGGGGGAGGAACAGATACGCAGTATTTT
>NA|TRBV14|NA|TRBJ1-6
CASSPTWNSPLHF
TGTGCCAGCAGCCCGACTTGGAATTCACCCCTCCACTTT
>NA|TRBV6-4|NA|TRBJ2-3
CASSDSSGQGTDTQYF
TGTGCCAGCAGTGACTCATCTGGGCAGGGCACAGATACGCAGTATTTT
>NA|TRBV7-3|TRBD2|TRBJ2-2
CASSHSGGALTGELFF
TGTGCCAGCAGCCATAGCGGGGGGGCCCTTACCGGGGAGCTGTTTTTT
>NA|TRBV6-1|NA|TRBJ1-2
CASSAAENYGYTF
TGTGCCAGCAGTGCGGCGGAGAACTATGGCTACACCTTC
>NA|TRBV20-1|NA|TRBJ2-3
CSAWGSPNQYF
TGCAGTGCGTGGGGCTCTCCAAATCAGTATTTT
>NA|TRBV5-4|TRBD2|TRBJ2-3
CASSPYLGASYGGTQYF
TGTGCCAGCAGCCCCTACTTGGGCGCGTCCTACGGGGGGACGCAGTATTTT
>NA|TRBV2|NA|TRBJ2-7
CASRALGLALNYEQYF
TGTGCCAGCAGAGCTTTGGGACTGGCCCTTAACTACGAGCAGTACTTC
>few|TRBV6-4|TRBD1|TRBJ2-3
CASSEGTVGTDTQYF
TGTGCCAGCAGTGAAGGGACAGTCGGGACAGATACGCAGTATTTT
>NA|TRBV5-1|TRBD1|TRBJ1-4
CASSLDQGENEKLFF
TGCGCCAGCAGCCTCGATCAGGGGGAGAATGAAAAACTGTTTTTT
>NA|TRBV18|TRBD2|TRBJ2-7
CASSPSGGAYEQYF
TGTGCCAGCTCACCCAGCGGGGGGGCGTACGAGCAGTACTTC
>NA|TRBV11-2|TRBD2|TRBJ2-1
CASSRTSGSNEQFF
TGTGCCAGCAGCCGGACTAGCGGGAGCAATGAGCAGTTCTTC
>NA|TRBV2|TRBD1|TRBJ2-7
CASSDDRDRPYEQYF
TGTGCCAGCAGTGATGACCGGGACAGGCCCTACGAGCAGTACTTC
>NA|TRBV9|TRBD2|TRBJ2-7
CASSPGGVKRELYEQYF
TGTGCCAGCAGCCCTGGGGGGGTTAAGCGGGAGCTTTACGAGCAGTACTTC
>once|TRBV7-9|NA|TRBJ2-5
CSSSLALGQEGTQYF
TGTTCCAGCAGCTTAGCACTCGGACAGGAGGGGACCCAGTACTTC
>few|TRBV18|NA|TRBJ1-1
CASSPYSPIQRGNTEAFF
TGTGCCAGCTCACCTTATTCTCCCATACAGCGGGGGAACACTGAAGCTTTCTTT
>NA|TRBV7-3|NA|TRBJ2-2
CASSLYSTTNTGELFF
TGTGCCAGCAGCCTCTATTCGACAACGAACACCGGGGAGCTGTTTTTT
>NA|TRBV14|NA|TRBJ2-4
CASSQVGVPIQYF
TGTGCCAGCAGCCAGGTGGGAGTGCCCATTCAGTACTTC
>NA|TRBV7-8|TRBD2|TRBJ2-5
CASSPSGGAETQYF
TGTGCCAGCAGCCCTAGCGGGGGGGCGGAGACCCAGTACTTC
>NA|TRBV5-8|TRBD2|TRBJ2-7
CASGKRGSYEQYF
TGTGCCAGCGGCAAGCGGGGCTCCTACGAGCAGTACTTC
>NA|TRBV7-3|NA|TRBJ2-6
CASSLIPGSGANVLTF
TGTGCCAGCAGCTTAATACCGGGCTCTGGGGCCAACGTCCTGACTTTC
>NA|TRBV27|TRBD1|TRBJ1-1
CASSWDRGAEAFF
TGTGCCAGCAGCTGGGACAGGGGCGCTGAAGCTTTCTTT
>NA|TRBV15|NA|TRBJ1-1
CATSEVREAPNTEAFF
TGTGCCACCAGCGAGGTGAGGGAGGCCCCAAACACTGAAGCTTTCTTT
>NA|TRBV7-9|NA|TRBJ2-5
CASSYTSGETQYF
TGTGCCAGCAGCTATACTAGTGGGGAGACCCAGTACTTC
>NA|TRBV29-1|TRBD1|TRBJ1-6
CSVTTGTGSNSPLHF
TGCAGCGTCACTACCGGGACAGGGTCCAATTCACCCCTCCACTTT